These 22 T cell receptor beta chains share one sample of origin, sequenced in a study of T cells after yellow fever vaccination (dated by TCRdb to the late 2010s). The library was generated by 5' RACE. The sequencer listed for this sample is Illumina HiSeq 2500. The public reads were reanalyzed by TCRdb: fastp trimming at Q25, MiXCR alignment, in-frame beta chains only. Under each unique CDR3 protein, matching rows form one entry showing the most common genes and DNA. Present in this sample are 300,000 or so distinct CDR3 sequences, 6.8% of which were seen just once. The ten most abundant clones make up roughly a sixth of the sample. The sample's treatment or condition label, decoded: live attenuated yellow fever vaccine strain. Sequenced here: PBMCs, sampled approximately 40 days after the first yellow fever vaccination. The receptors come from a man aged 18 to 29 who received the YFV17D yellow fever vaccine.

This clonotype was picked up a small number of times. The CDR3 DNA reads TGTGCCAGCAGCTTAGACGTGATGCCTGGGGAGCTGTTTTTT. Residues: CASSLDVMPGELFF. The V call is TRBV7-6, the J call TRBJ2-2; D uncertain. The germline V gene encodes CDR1 SGHVS and CDR2 FNYEAQ. This CDR3 region has 14 residues. V gave up 1 base and J gave up 8 bases, with 11 bases separating them.

The table lists this clonotype with many counts. The gene calls are TRBV7-2 and TRBJ2-3, with D possibly TRBD1 on 5 matching bases. The CDR3 loop spans 15 amino acids. Trimming took off 1 base at V and 0 bases at J, with 8 bases between the two ends. Germline assignment: CDR1 SGHTA and CDR2 FQGNSA. The CDR3 loop reads CASSLGQPSTDTQYF. For the CDR3, the DNA is TGTGCCAGCAGCTTAGGACAGCCTAGCACAGATACGCAGTATTTT.

As DNA, the CDR3 is TGCGCCAGCAGCTTGGGACAGGATAATTCACCCCTCCACTTT. Residues: CASSLGQDNSPLHF. The V gene is TRBV5-1, the J gene TRBJ1-6; weak D call: TRBD1 (6 bases). CDR1 and CDR2 from the germline V gene are SGHRS and YFSETQ. Trimming cost V 0 bases and J 5 bases, with 6 bases left between them. This CDR3 has 14 residues.

The chain links TRBV15 to TRBJ1-4, with no clear D. The CDR3 sequence is 15 residues long. The germline gives CDR1 LNHNV, CDR2 YYDKDF (reference sequence). Trimming pared 2 bases from V and 0 bases from J, leaving 7 bases between. As DNA, the CDR3 is TGTGCCACCAGCAGATCAACGGCAACTAATGAAAAACTGTTTTTT. It translates to CATSRSTATNEKLFF.

The chain combines TRBV18 with TRBJ2-7, with D tentatively TRBD1 (6 bases). The CDR3 contains 13 residues. The V gene's germline CDR1 is KGHSH and CDR2 LQKENI. V dropped 2 bases and J dropped 4 bases, with 9 bases sitting between them. CDR3 region: CASSPRTDYEQYF. CDR3 DNA sequence: TGTGCCAGCTCACCAAGGACAGATTACGAGCAGTACTTC. The whole variable domain, remainder taken from reference TRBV18 and TRBJ2-7, is NAGVMQNPRHLVRRRGQEARLRCSPMKGHSHVYWYRQLPEEGLKFMVYLQKENIIDESGMPKERFSAEFPKEGPSILRIQQVVRGDSAAYFCASSPRTDYEQYFGPGTRLTVT.

This chain uses TRBV13 with TRBJ2-1, with 11 positions matching TRBD2. There are 17 residues in the CDR3. Germline lookup yields CDR1 PRHDT and CDR2 FYEKMQ (reference sequence). V shed 1 base, J shed 6 bases, and the junction held 8 bases outside the gene matches. The CDR3 reads CASSLELLAGEGNEQFF. For the CDR3, the DNA is TGTGCCAGCAGCTTAGAACTACTAGCGGGGGAAGGCAATGAGCAGTTCTTC.

This clonotype was counted at least ten times. This chain links TRBV5-4 with TRBJ2-1, with D perhaps matching TRBD1 (6 bases). Trimming removed 3 bases at V and 12 bases at J, with 19 bases between. The germline gives CDR1 SGHNT, CDR2 YYREEE (reference sequence). The CDR3 is made up of 14 amino acids. The CDR3 loop reads CASSSRDNWAWQFF. The CDR3 bases are TGTGCCAGCAGCTCAAGGGACAATTGGGCCTGGCAGTTCTTC.

The chain combines TRBV5-1 with TRBJ2-3; D might be TRBD1 (7 bases). Trimming left V 0 bases short and J 3 bases short, with 14 bases between. The CDR3 is 16 residues long. Germline CDR1 is SGHRS and CDR2 is YFSETQ. The CDR3 protein is CASSLGQGGGTDTQYF. CDR3 sequence (DNA): TGCGCCAGCAGCTTGGGACAGGGAGGAGGGACAGATACGCAGTATTTT.

The chain uses TRBV7-9 and TRBJ1-2; TRBD1 agrees at 7 bases. V was clipped by 5 bases and J by 7 bases; unmatched bases: 10. The CDR3 runs to 14 residues. Germline values: CDR1 SEHNR, CDR2 FQNEAQ (reference sequence). The CDR3 DNA is TGTGCCAGCAGCCAGAGACAGGGAAGTGGTGGCTACACCTTC. This sequence encodes CASSQRQGSGGYTF.

The chain carries TRBV28 and TRBJ2-7, with D perhaps matching TRBD1 (6 bases). This CDR3 is 12 amino acids long. CDR1 MDHEN and CDR2 SYDVKM come from the germline V gene. Trimming stripped 3 bases from V and 4 bases from J, with 7 bases between. Written as DNA, the CDR3 is TGTGCCAGCAGTTTTCAGGGGTACGAGCAGTACGTC. Its protein product is CASSFQGYEQYV.

The rearrangement links TRBV5-4 to TRBJ1-6; no reliable D call. CDR3 length: 14 amino acids. Germline CDR1 reads SGHNT; CDR2 reads YYREEE (reference sequence). Trimming left V 0 bases short and J 9 bases short, with 10 bases between. The chain's CDR3 is CASSLDSLSSPLHF. The DNA of the CDR3 is TGTGCCAGCAGCTTGGACAGTCTTTCTTCACCCCTCCACTTT.

This clonotype was counted a few times. This chain connects TRBV20-1 to TRBJ1-2, with D possibly TRBD1 on 6 matching bases. This CDR3 is built from 15 residues. The V end lost 2 bases, the J end lost 4 bases, and 17 bases lay between the germline ends. Germline CDR1 reads DFQATT; CDR2 reads SNEGSKA (reference sequence). CDR3 sequence (DNA): TGCAGTGCTAGAAGGGGGGGCCGGACGGGCTATGGCTACACCTTC. The encoded protein is CSARRGGRTGYGYTF.

This clonotype has only one observation. The rearrangement uses TRBV5-4 and TRBJ2-5, with 9 nucleotides matching TRBD2. There are 17 residues in the CDR3. Germline V CDR1 and CDR2: SGHNT, YYREEE (reference sequence). The junction had 15 bases not matched to a gene; V was cut back by 0 bases and J by 9 bases. Here the CDR3 DNA reads TGTGCCAGCAGCTTGGGGGCAGCGGGGGGCCCCTTGGGGTCCCAGTACTTC. This translates into CASSLGAAGGPLGSQYF.

This clonotype has at least ten counts. The chain carries TRBV6-1 and TRBJ2-7; D possibly matches TRBD1 or TRBD2 (5 bases each). This CDR3 region has 14 residues. Trimming removed 5 bases at V and 3 bases at J, with 14 bases between. Germline values: CDR1 MNHNS, CDR2 SASEGT. CDR3 sequence reads: CASSTGTGLYEQYF. CDR3 in DNA: TGTGCCAGCAGTACCGGGACGGGTCTCTACGAGCAGTACTTC.

The J gene is TRBJ2-7, the V gene TRBV7-2, with D maybe TRBD2 (5 bases). Germline lookup yields CDR1 SGHTA and CDR2 FQGNSA. CDR3 length equals 14 residues. V was shortened by 4 bases and J by 3 bases, with 13 bases between the two germline ends. CDR3 sequence reads: CASSSRVDDYEQYF. For the CDR3, the DNA is TGTGCCAGCAGCTCGCGGGTAGACGACTACGAGCAGTACTTC.

This clonotype occurred a few times. CDR3 sequence reads: CASSSRAMNTEAFF. The CDR3 region has the DNA TGTGCCAGCAGCTCCCGAGCGATGAACACTGAAGCTTTCTTT. The chain uses TRBV7-3 and TRBJ1-1; D gene ambiguous. The CDR3 totals 14 residues. V lost 4 bases to trimming and J lost 0 bases, with 9 bases between them. The germline V gene encodes CDR1 SGHTA and CDR2 FQGTGA.

This rearrangement joins TRBV29-1 to TRBJ2-5; tentative D call: TRBD1 (6 bases). The germline CDR1 and CDR2 sequences are SQVTM and ANQGSEA. The germline V and J ends were trimmed by 5 bases and 4 bases, with 17 bases remaining between them. CDR3 length: 14 residues. CDR3 nucleotide sequence: TGCAGCGTTTCGTGGGGCAGGGGAAGAGAGACCCAGTACTTC. Translated, it gives CSVSWGRGRETQYF.

This clonotype was seen a few times. The rearrangement uses TRBV5-4 and TRBJ1-1, with unresolved D. V shed 10 bases and J shed 1 base, with 5 bases lying between them. Germline-derived CDR1 and CDR2 are SGHNT and YYREEE (reference sequence). This CDR3 has 10 amino acids. This chain's CDR3 is CAAGNTEAFF. CDR3 bases: TGTGCCGCTGGGAACACTGAAGCTTTCTTT. The full variable domain, with the rest looked up from reference TRBV5-4 and TRBJ1-1, is ETGVTQSPTHLIKTRGQQVTLRCSSQSGHNTVSWYQQALGQGPQFIFQYYREEENGRGNFPPRFSGLQFPNYSSELNVNALELDDSALYLCAAGNTEAFFGQGTRLTVV.

The V and J genes are TRBV2 and TRBJ1-6, with D perhaps matching TRBD1 (6 bases). The germline V gene has CDR1 SNHLY and CDR2 FYNNEI. The CDR3 extends over 17 amino acids. V was cut by 6 bases and J by 0 bases, with 15 bases left in between. CDR3 DNA: TGTGCCAGCAGGGCCCGACAGGAACGCTCCTATAATTCACCCCTCCACTTT. Translated: CASRARQERSYNSPLHF.

This rearrangement joins TRBV7-2 to TRBJ1-2; D call uncertain. Germline CDR1 SGHTA, CDR2 FQGNSA. This CDR3 region has 12 residues. V was pared by 3 bases and J by 8 bases, with 10 bases between. As DNA, the CDR3 is TGTGCCAGCAGCTTCGGGGAGGGAGGCTACACCTTC. This translates into CASSFGEGGYTF.

The chain recombines TRBV4-1 with TRBJ1-2; 7 bases are a match to TRBD1. The CDR3 covers 15 residues. Germline V gene lookup returns CDR1 MGHRA and CDR2 YSYEKL. J was trimmed by 4 bases and V by 0 bases; bases with no gene match: 5. CDR3 region: CASSQDQGGTYGYTF. The DNA for the CDR3 is TGCGCCAGCAGCCAAGATCAGGGGGGTACCTATGGCTACACCTTC.

This clonotype was seen many times. This sequence joins TRBV28 and TRBJ2-3; D perhaps matches TRBD2 (6 bases). Germline assignment: CDR1 MDHEN and CDR2 SYDVKM. Trimming removed 6 bases at V and 6 bases at J, with 13 bases between. The CDR3 loop spans 13 amino acids. The CDR3 DNA reads as TGTGCCAGCAGCCCCGGGACTCGGGATACGCAGTATTTT. Its protein is CASSPGTRDTQYF. The complete variable domain, with remaining parts taken from reference TRBV28 and TRBJ2-3, reads DVKVTQSSRYLVKRTGEKVFLECVQDMDHENMFWYRQDPGLGLRLIYFSYDVKMKEKGDIPEGYSVSREKKERFSLILESASTNQTSMYLCASSPGTRDTQYFGPGTRLTVL.